One and the same sample provided the 15 T cell receptor beta chains below, sequenced in a study of T cells after yellow fever vaccination. TCRdb re-called the 5' RACE reads with MiXCR, one entry per CDR3 protein. Among around 100,000 distinct CDR3 sequences listed, 4.5% to 6% were seen once. Sequenced here: CD8+ T cells sorted from PBMCs, sampled 10 days after the yellow fever booster vaccination. These receptor sequences come from a man younger than 30 who received the YFV17D yellow fever vaccine.

The CDR3 DNA reads as TGTGCCAGCAGTTTACACGGGAACACTGAAGCTTTCTTT. This codes for CASSLHGNTEAFF. The rearrangement links TRBV12-3 or TRBV12-4 to TRBJ1-1, with D unresolved. Between the trimmed V and J ends, which lost 2 bases and 1 base, there was a span of 5 bases. This CDR3 comprises 13 residues.

This chain links TRBV4-1 with TRBJ2-7; no definite D call. Germline V gene lookup returns CDR1 MGHRA and CDR2 YSYEKL. The CDR3 has 14 residues. The V gene lost 1 base and the J gene lost 3 bases, with 10 bases spanning the gap. This chain's CDR3 is CASSQVRAGYEQYF. The DNA for the CDR3 is TGCGCCAGCAGCCAAGTTCGGGCAGGCTACGAGCAGTACTTC.

This clonotype was detected many times. The chain carries TRBV20-1 and TRBJ1-6; no reliable D call. Trimming left V 6 bases short and J 12 bases short, with 21 bases between. Germline assignment: CDR1 DFQATT and CDR2 SNEGSKA (reference sequence). There are 14 residues in the CDR3. The CDR3 region is CSAMDLGPLGPLHF. CDR3 nucleotide sequence: TGCAGTGCGATGGACCTCGGGCCGTTGGGACCCCTCCACTTT.

This clonotype was counted a few times. The V call is TRBV3-1, the J call TRBJ1-1, with D perhaps TRBD1 (6 bases). The germline gives CDR1 LGHDT, CDR2 YNNKEL (reference sequence). This CDR3 is built from 17 residues. Trimming took 5 bases from V and 1 from J, leaving 20 bases between them. The DNA for the CDR3 is TGTGCCAGCAGCGCACGAAGGGCAGGGGCGGAGAACACTGAAGCTTTCTTT. As protein: CASSARRAGAENTEAFF. Drawing the rest from reference TRBV3-1 and TRBJ1-1, the complete variable domain is DTAVSQTPKYLVTQMGNDKSIKCEQNLGHDTMYWYKQDSKKFLKIMFSYNNKELIINETVPNRFSPKSPDKAHLNLHINSLELGDSAVYFCASSARRAGAENTEAFFGQGTRLTVV.

This clonotype was seen only a few times. The chain carries TRBV5-5 and TRBJ1-3, with D possibly matching TRBD1 (6 bases). Between the trimmed V and J ends, which lost 3 bases and 2 bases, there was a span of 12 bases. Germline V gives CDR1 SGHKS, CDR2 YYEKEE (reference sequence). The CDR3 is made up of 15 amino acids. The DNA of the CDR3 is TGTGCCAGCAGCTCCAACCAGGGGACTGGAAACACCATATATTTT. The encoded protein is CASSSNQGTGNTIYF.

The rearrangement joins TRBV5-5 to TRBJ2-7; D is perhaps TRBD1 (5 bases). V lost 0 bases and J 1 base, leaving 11 bases between the germline ends. CDR3 length: 15 residues. Germline CDR1 SGHKS, CDR2 YYEKEE (reference sequence). CDR3 sequence reads: CASSLVWGTSYEQYF. In nucleotides, the CDR3 is TGTGCCAGCAGCTTGGTTTGGGGCACATCCTACGAGCAGTACTTC.

This clonotype has at least ten counts. This chain joins TRBV27 and TRBJ1-1; D gene uncertain. Trimming took off 3 bases at V and 5 bases at J, with 10 bases between the two ends. The CDR3 consists of 13 residues. Germline CDR1 is MNHEY and CDR2 is SMNVEV (reference sequence). This CDR3 is CASSFVGGTEAFF. CDR3 nucleotide sequence: TGTGCCAGCAGTTTTGTAGGAGGGACTGAAGCTTTCTTT.

This clonotype was observed a handful of times. A junction boundary mismatches the germline segment, possibly from a read error. The rearrangement joins TRBV6-1 to TRBJ2-3; no definite D call. The germline V gene has CDR1 MNHNS and CDR2 SASEGT. There are 13 residues in the CDR3. The CDR3 DNA is TGTGCCGGCAGGAGACGAATCACAGATACGCAGTATTTT. Translating it yields CAGRRRITDTQYF.

The table lists this clonotype with many counts. J is TRBJ2-6 and V is TRBV7-6; D gene ambiguous. V was trimmed by 5 bases and J by 0 bases, leaving 2 bases between them. CDR3 length equals 13 residues. Germline lookup yields CDR1 SGHVS and CDR2 FNYEAQ. As DNA, the CDR3 is TGTGCCAGCAGCCCCTCTGGGGCCAACGTCCTGACTTTC. Its protein is CASSPSGANVLTF.

The chain links TRBV3-1 to TRBJ2-5; tentative D call: TRBD2 (5 bases). The germline V gene encodes CDR1 LGHDT and CDR2 YNNKEL (reference sequence). The CDR3 has 14 amino acids. With 1 base removed from V and 5 bases from J, the gap between germline ends came to 11 bases. The DNA for the CDR3 is TGTGCCAGCAGCCAAGTTGGAGGCGCTGAGACCCAGTACTTC. Translating gives CASSQVGGAETQYF.

This sequence joins TRBV4-3 and TRBJ2-3; perhaps TRBD2 as D (5 bases). The CDR3 totals 15 residues. Per the germline V gene, CDR1 is LGHNA and CDR2 is YSLEER. The V end was cut by 0 bases, the J end by 3 bases, with 10 bases between. The CDR3 DNA reads TGCGCCAGCAGCCAAGATATCCGGGAAACAGATACGCAGTATTTT. Residues: CASSQDIRETDTQYF.

The chain recombines TRBV19 with TRBJ2-7; 10 bases agree with TRBD1. Germline assignment: CDR1 LNHDA and CDR2 SQIVND (reference sequence). The CDR3 length is 14 residues. Trimming removed 6 bases from V and 4 bases from J; junction bases left unmatched: 6. The CDR3 nucleotides read TGTGCCAGTAGCCCGGGACAGGGGATATACGAGCAGTACTTC. This translates into CASSPGQGIYEQYF.

This rearrangement joins TRBV25-1 to TRBJ1-6; D is ambiguous. V was clipped by 1 base and J by 8 bases, with 12 bases between them. The CDR3 covers 15 residues. CDR1 and CDR2 (germline): MGHDK, SYGVNS. CDR3 loop: CASSELRELDSPLHF. The CDR3 DNA is TGTGCCAGCAGTGAATTGAGGGAATTGGATTCACCCCTCCACTTT.

This clonotype was recorded many times. The chain has TRBV7-6 and TRBJ2-2; 12 bases are a match to TRBD2. Germline V gene lookup returns CDR1 SGHVS and CDR2 FNYEAQ. CDR3 size: 16 residues. The V segment lost 5 bases and the J segment 5 bases; nucleotides outside the gene matches: 6. The CDR3 bases are TGTGCCAGCAGCCGCCTAGCGGGGGGGCGAACCGGGGAGCTGTTTTTT. It specifies CASSRLAGGRTGELFF. Full variable domain (missing parts from reference TRBV7-6 and TRBJ2-2): GAGVSQSPRYKVTKRGQDVALRCDPISGHVSLYWYRQALGQGPEFLTYFNYEAQQDKSGLPNDRFSAERPEGSISTLTIQRTEQRDSAMYRCASSRLAGGRTGELFFGEGSRLTVL.

The chain recombines TRBV4-1 with TRBJ2-7; D gene unclear. This CDR3 spans 13 amino acids. Per germline, CDR1 MGHRA and CDR2 YSYEKL. V was clipped by 2 bases and J by 3 bases, with 8 bases between them. Here the CDR3 reads CASSQHRNYEQYF. CDR3 DNA sequence: TGCGCCAGCAGCCAACATAGGAACTACGAGCAGTACTTC.